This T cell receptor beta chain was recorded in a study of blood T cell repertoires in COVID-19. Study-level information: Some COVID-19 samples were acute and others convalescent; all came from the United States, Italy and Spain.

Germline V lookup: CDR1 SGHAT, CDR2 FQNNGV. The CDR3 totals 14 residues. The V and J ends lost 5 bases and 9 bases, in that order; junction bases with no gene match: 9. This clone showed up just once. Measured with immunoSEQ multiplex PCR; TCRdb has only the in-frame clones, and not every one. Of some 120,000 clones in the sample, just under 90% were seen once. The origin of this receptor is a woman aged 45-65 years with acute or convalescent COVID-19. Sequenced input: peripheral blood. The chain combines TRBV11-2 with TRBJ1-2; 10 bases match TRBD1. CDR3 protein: CASSQGTGAGRYTF. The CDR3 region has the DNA TGTGCCAGCAGCCAGGGGACAGGGGCCGGACGCTACACCTTC.